These 10 T cell receptor beta chains originate from one sample sequenced in a study of CD8 T cells in Susac syndrome (dated by TCRdb to the late 2010s). Receptor amplification or capture employed the immunoSEQ multiplex PCR assay. RNA was extracted using the RNeasy kit, and roughly 0.5 to 1 ug of the RNA was reverse transcribed with random hexamers. Through fastp at Q25 and MiXCR, TCRdb rebuilt clones from the public reads, retaining in-frame beta chains. Rows are combined by CDR3 protein, so each entry shows the most common genes and DNA. This sample comprises 250,000 to 300,000 distinct CDR3 sequences, around nine tenths of them detected only once. More than 0.15% of the sample lies in the top ten. The specimen was CD8+ T cells from PBMCs. Receptors were obtained from a human donor with multiple sclerosis.

This clonotype is a singleton in its sample. The genes are TRBV27 and TRBJ2-3; 11 bases are a match to TRBD2. This CDR3 is 15 amino acids long. In germline, CDR1 is MNHEY, CDR2 SMNVEV (reference sequence). The junction had 7 bases not matched to a gene; V was cut back by 5 bases and J by 6 bases. The CDR3 protein is CASSPLAGVADTQYF. As DNA, the CDR3 is TGTGCCAGCAGTCCACTAGCGGGGGTTGCGGATACGCAGTATTTT.

DNA for the CDR3: TGCGCCAGCAGCTTGTCTTCAGGGGCTGGATGGGAGCAGTACTTC. As protein: CASSLSSGAGWEQYF. The chain joins TRBV5-1 to TRBJ2-7; TRBD1 might be the D (6 bases). The CDR3 is 15 residues long. V lost 1 base to trimming and J lost 7 bases, with 18 bases between them. The germline CDR1 and CDR2 sequences are SGHRS and YFSETQ.

The chain couples TRBV9 to TRBJ2-6; D is unclear. In germline, CDR1 is SGDLS, CDR2 YYNGEE. CDR3 length: 14 amino acids. The V gene lost 0 bases and the J gene lost 4 bases, with 5 bases spanning the gap. The CDR3 reads CASSVAWGANVLTF. The CDR3 DNA sequence: TGTGCCAGCAGCGTAGCTTGGGGGGCCAACGTCCTGACTTTC.

The chain recombines TRBV28 with TRBJ2-1; 12 nucleotides line up with TRBD2. In germline, CDR1 is MDHEN, CDR2 SYDVKM. The CDR3 is made up of 17 amino acids. The trim removed 8 bases at V and 4 bases at J, leaving 12 bases unmatched. The CDR3 sequence: CASGRLAGGQEYNEQFF. CDR3 nucleotides: TGTGCCAGCGGGCGGCTAGCGGGGGGGCAGGAGTACAATGAGCAGTTCTTC. The full variable domain, in which reference TRBV28 and TRBJ2-1 provide the parts outside the CDR3, is DVKVTQSSRYLVKRTGEKVFLECVQDMDHENMFWYRQDPGLGLRLIYFSYDVKMKEKGDIPEGYSVSREKKERFSLILESASTNQTSMYLCASGRLAGGQEYNEQFFGPGTRLTVL.

J is TRBJ1-4 and V is TRBV7-9; D not resolved. Trimming shortened V by 4 bases and J by 8 bases, and 11 bases separated the two germline ends. Germline V gives CDR1 SEHNR, CDR2 FQNEAQ (reference sequence). This CDR3 comprises 13 residues. CDR3 residues: CASSSTLREKLFF. CDR3 nucleotides: TGTGCCAGCAGCTCCACGCTCCGGGAAAAACTGTTTTTT.

The chain links TRBV29-1 to TRBJ1-2; 7 nucleotides align to TRBD1. The CDR3 is 14 residues long. Germline assignment: CDR1 SQVTM and CDR2 ANQGSEA. The junction had 8 bases not matched to a gene; V was cut back by 7 bases and J by 0 bases. The CDR3 nucleotides are TGCAGCGCTGGACAGGTCTTAGCTAACTATGGCTACACCTTC. Translated, it gives CSAGQVLANYGYTF. Variable domain in full (rest from reference TRBV29-1 and TRBJ1-2): SAVISQKPSRDICQRGTSLTIQCQVDSQVTMMFWYRQQPGQSLTLIATANQGSEATYESGFVIDKFPISRPNLTFSTLTVSNMSPEDSSIYLCSAGQVLANYGYTFGSGTRLTVV.

The chain is built from TRBV6-5 and TRBJ2-1, with 9 bases fitting TRBD2. Looked up from germline, CDR1 is MNHEY and CDR2 is SVGAGI. V trimming: 5 bases; J trimming: 9 bases; junction bases outside the gene matches: 8. The CDR3 is made up of 14 amino acids. The DNA of the CDR3 is TGTGCCAGCAGTGTAGCGGGAGATCCGCGTGAGCAGTTCTTC. This translates into CASSVAGDPREQFF.

The V gene is TRBV27, the J gene TRBJ2-7; D not resolved. This CDR3 comprises 13 residues. Germline CDR1 and CDR2: MNHEY and SMNVEV (reference sequence). Trimming took off 3 bases at V and 0 bases at J, with 6 bases between the two ends. Written as DNA, the CDR3 is TGTGCCAGCAGTTTTTATACCTCCTACGAGCAGTACTTC. It specifies CASSFYTSYEQYF.

This clonotype was counted a few times. The chain has TRBV20-1 and TRBJ2-3; D is uncertain. Germline CDR1 is DFQATT and CDR2 is SNEGSKA (reference sequence). CDR3 length: 10 amino acids. V lost 5 bases and J 6 bases, leaving 6 bases between the germline ends. As DNA, the CDR3 is TGCAGTGCTCCCTGGGATACGCAGTATTTT. Translating gives CSAPWDTQYF.

This clonotype is a singleton in its sample. The V call is TRBV4-1, the J call TRBJ1-2; D unclear. The CDR3 has 12 residues. Looked up from germline, CDR1 is MGHRA and CDR2 is YSYEKL. Trimming stripped 3 bases from V and 3 bases from J, with 5 bases between. The CDR3: CASSHEDYGYTF. As DNA, the CDR3 is TGCGCCAGCAGCCACGAAGACTATGGCTACACCTTC.